This record looks at one T cell receptor (beta chain) sequence and its context. The V and J ends lost 4 bases and 8 bases, in that order; junction bases with no gene match: 10. Looked up from germline, CDR1 is SGHRS and CDR2 is YFSETQ. This CDR3 is built from 14 residues. The entry originates in a study of memory CD4+ T cells and cytomegalovirus serostatus. Study context: This sample comes from healthy Belgian adults, roughly nine CMV seropositive, roughly 22 seronegative.

Some clones are missing from TCRdb's copy, which holds only in-frame ones; the method was immunoSEQ multiplex PCR. The table has about 41,000 clones, about 85% seen once. The sort gate was single viable CD3+CD4+CD8-CD45RO+ cells for memory CD4+ T cells. The receptor comes from an adult in good health and CMV-seronegative. This rearrangement joins TRBV5-1 to TRBJ1-2; the match to TRBD1 covers 8 bases. Input material: memory CD4+ T cells from blood. The CDR3 DNA reads TGCGCCAGCAGCCGGGCGACAGGGGCGCAAGGCTACACCTTC. Encoded protein: CASSRATGAQGYTF.